Below are 7 T cell receptor beta chains sequenced from a single sample in a study of response to subunit inactivated influenza vaccine. Each CDR3 protein is one row after TCRdb ran MiXCR on the RT-PCR reads. This repertoire shows hundreds of thousands of distinct CDR3 sequences, around 14% found once; its top ten account for approximately 10%. Specimen: PBMCs from blood, collected 11 to 12 days after vaccination. The receptors derive from a man aged 45-65 years who received an inactivated influenza vaccine.

The V gene is TRBV5-1, the J gene TRBJ2-1; 8 nucleotides line up with TRBD2. CDR1 and CDR2 (germline): SGHRS, YFSETQ. The trim removed 0 bases at V and 9 bases at J, leaving 8 bases unmatched. The CDR3 sequence is 15 residues long. The CDR3 nucleotides read TGCGCCAGCAGCTTGGGCACGGGAGGGCCGGGTGAGCAGTTCTTC. This encodes CASSLGTGGPGEQFF.

The V and J genes are TRBV27 and TRBJ1-2; D might be TRBD1 (6 bases). With 6 bases removed from V and 3 bases from J, the gap between germline ends came to 11 bases. The V gene's germline CDR1 is MNHEY and CDR2 SMNVEV (reference sequence). The CDR3 has 13 amino acids. DNA for the CDR3: TGTGCCAGCAGGGACGGGACATACTATGGCTACACCTTC. Translating gives CASRDGTYYGYTF.

This clonotype was seen a single time. The genes are TRBV28 and TRBJ2-7, with D maybe TRBD2 (6 bases). V was shortened by 6 bases and J by 7 bases, with 16 bases between the two germline ends. CDR1 and CDR2 from the germline V gene are MDHEN and SYDVKM. This CDR3 contains 13 residues. CDR3 DNA: TGTGCCAGCAGAAACCCGGGAGCGAAAGAGCAGTACTTC. It codes for CASRNPGAKEQYF.

This clonotype was observed a handful of times. V is TRBV4-1 and J is TRBJ2-7; D is unclear. Germline V gene sequence: CDR1 MGHRA, CDR2 YSYEKL. The CDR3 runs to 14 residues. V gave up 3 bases and J gave up 0 bases, with 9 bases separating them. The CDR3 nucleotides read TGCGCCAGCAGCCACGCCGCTAGCTCCTACGAGCAGTACTTC. Amino acids: CASSHAASSYEQYF.

This clonotype was seen more than once but under ten times. The chain couples TRBV5-1 to TRBJ2-7; 8 nucleotides match TRBD1. Germline CDR1 reads SGHRS; CDR2 reads YFSETQ. V gave up 4 bases and J gave up 4 bases; unmatched junction bases: 10. This CDR3 has 15 amino acids. CDR3 nucleotides: TGCGCCAGCAGCCTAGGGACAGGTAGAGGGTACGAGCAGTACTTC. It translates to CASSLGTGRGYEQYF.

This clonotype was counted a few times. The genes are TRBV20-1 and TRBJ2-7; 11 nucleotides line up with TRBD1. The germline V gene has CDR1 DFQATT and CDR2 SNEGSKA (reference sequence). V gave up 3 bases and J gave up 5 bases; unmatched junction bases: 12. This CDR3 region has 16 residues. The CDR3 bases are TGCAGTGCTAGTTTCCATCACGGGACAGGGGGGGACGAGCAGTACTTC. Protein: CSASFHHGTGGDEQYF.

This clonotype was seen more than once but under ten times. V gene TRBV6-1 combines with J gene TRBJ1-2; maybe TRBD1 (5 bases). Germline-derived CDR1 and CDR2 are MNHNS and SASEGT. This CDR3 contains 15 residues. The ends were cut back, 11 bases at V and 0 bases at J, with 19 bases in the middle. CDR3 bases: TGTGCCTCTGGGGACCCCGTTCCAACTAACTATGGCTACACCTTC. This gives the protein CASGDPVPTNYGYTF.